The subject of this entry is one T cell receptor (beta chain). This sample is drawn from a study of blood T cell repertoires in COVID-19. Data came from immunoSEQ multiplex PCR; TCRdb stores just in-frame clones and leaves some out. This table has under 250,000 clones, approximately 85% appearing once. Per germline, CDR1 SGDLS and CDR2 YYNGEE. V lost 2 bases and J 3 bases, leaving 15 bases between the germline ends. There are 15 residues in the CDR3. The rearrangement links TRBV9 to TRBJ2-7; D perhaps matches TRBD1 (5 bases). Input material: peripheral blood. The receptor was derived from a man in his fifties with COVID-19, enrolled during active disease. CDR3 protein: CASSVSSGRVYEQYF. The CDR3 DNA reads TGTGCCAGCAGCGTCAGCTCGGGCAGGGTCTACGAGCAGTACTTC.